One and the same sample provided the 19 T cell receptor beta chains below, sequenced in a study of blood T cells in healthy people across ages. Sample-barcoded 5' priming and a J-beta primer mix drove a second PCR of roughly 7 to 11 cycles. MiXCR, run by TCRdb on the 5' RACE reads, gives a single entry per CDR3 protein. The table lists about 1.8 million distinct CDR3 sequences, approximately 50% of them singletons. The sequenced sample was blood. The receptors were gathered from a woman aged 40 to 50 in good health.

V is TRBV15 and J is TRBJ2-5; 11 bases line up with TRBD2. V lost 7 bases, J lost 5 bases, and 12 bases stayed unmatched. Per germline, CDR1 LNHNV and CDR2 YYDKDF (reference sequence). The CDR3 runs 16 residues. CDR3 nucleotides: TGTGCCACCACCCCGACTAGCGGGGTTTTCGGGGAGACCCAGTACTTC. This encodes CATTPTSGVFGETQYF. Complete variable domain (other parts from reference TRBV15 and TRBJ2-5): DAMVIQNPRYQVTQFGKPVTLSCSQTLNHNVMYWYQQKSSQAPKLLFHYYDKDFNNEADTPDNFQSRRPNTSFCFLDIRSPGLGDTAMYLCATTPTSGVFGETQYFGPGTRLLVL.

The chain recombines TRBV20-1 with TRBJ2-1; 7 positions match TRBD2. Germline-derived CDR1 and CDR2 are DFQATT and SNEGSKA (reference sequence). The V segment lost 0 bases and the J segment 9 bases; nucleotides outside the gene matches: 11. This CDR3 has 15 residues. The CDR3 DNA sequence: TGCAGTGCTAGAGAAAGCGGGCTAGCGGTATCTGAGCAGTTCTTC. Translation: CSARESGLAVSEQFF.

This clonotype appeared a single time. The chain has TRBV27 and TRBJ2-7; perhaps TRBD2 as D (5 bases). V lost 1 base, J lost 3 bases, and 16 bases lay in between. This CDR3 spans 16 amino acids. Germline V gene lookup returns CDR1 MNHEY and CDR2 SMNVEV (reference sequence). This chain's CDR3 is CASSLLARAINYEQYF. In nucleotides, the CDR3 is TGTGCCAGCAGTTTATTAGCGAGGGCGATAAACTACGAGCAGTACTTC.

There are a few counts of this clonotype. The gene calls are TRBV20-1 and TRBJ1-1; D might be TRBD1 (5 bases). This CDR3 has 16 amino acids. The germline V gene has CDR1 DFQATT and CDR2 SNEGSKA (reference sequence). V was shortened by 0 bases and J by 0 bases, with 14 bases between the two germline ends. The CDR3 sequence: CSAREGGTPMNTEAFF. The CDR3 DNA is TGCAGTGCTAGAGAGGGGGGAACACCAATGAACACTGAAGCTTTCTTT.

The chain recombines TRBV6-1 with TRBJ2-4; D is unresolved. V dropped 7 bases and J dropped 0 bases, with 13 bases sitting between them. The CDR3 contains 15 residues. Germline V gives CDR1 MNHNS, CDR2 SASEGT. The CDR3 region is CASNFDRVAKNIQYF. The DNA for the CDR3 is TGTGCCAGCAATTTCGATAGGGTAGCCAAAAACATTCAGTACTTC.

A remark on this clonotype: Sequence at one end of the junction differs from germline and may be a read error. The V and J genes are TRBV5-1 and TRBJ1-2; a weak D match, TRBD1 (5 bases). CDR1 and CDR2 from the germline V gene are SGHRS and YFSETQ. The CDR3 has 14 residues. CDR3 in DNA: TGTGCCAGCAGCTTAGCAGGGCAGGACTATGGCTACACCTTC. The encoded protein is CASSLAGQDYGYTF. Supplemented by reference TRBV5-1 and TRBJ1-2, the full variable domain reads KAGVTQTPRYLIKTRGQQVTLSCSPISGHRSVSWYQQTPGQGLQFLFEYFSETQRNKGNFPGRFSGRQFSNSRSEMNVSTLELGDSALYLCASSLAGQDYGYTFGSGTRLTVV.

This clonotype was observed a handful of times. This chain links TRBV11-1 with TRBJ2-7; D is uncertain. Germline assignment: CDR1 SGHAT and CDR2 FQDESV (reference sequence). V lost 8 bases to trimming and J lost 1 base, with 18 bases between them. This CDR3 spans 15 amino acids. The CDR3 sequence is CASCPEGLRSYEQYF. DNA of the CDR3: TGTGCCAGCTGCCCCGAAGGGCTACGGTCCTACGAGCAGTACTTC.

This clonotype was picked up a small number of times. This chain links TRBV5-1 with TRBJ2-5; 7 positions agree with TRBD2. Germline CDR1 reads SGHRS; CDR2 reads YFSETQ. The CDR3 loop spans 16 amino acids. Losses at the gene ends were 2 bases for V and 5 bases for J; bases not matched to a gene: 12. CDR3 coding DNA: TGCGCCAGCAGCTTTACTAGCGCCTCTCCCCCGGAGACCCAGTACTTC. Translation gives CASSFTSASPPETQYF. Full variable domain (rest looked up from reference TRBV5-1 and TRBJ2-5): KAGVTQTPRYLIKTRGQQVTLSCSPISGHRSVSWYQQTPGQGLQFLFEYFSETQRNKGNFPGRFSGRQFSNSRSEMNVSTLELGDSALYLCASSFTSASPPETQYFGPGTRLLVL.

Only a few counts were recorded for this clonotype. This chain links TRBV29-1 with TRBJ2-7, with D possibly called TRBD1 or TRBD2 (5 bases each). Germline-derived CDR1 and CDR2 are SQVTM and ANQGSEA. CDR3 length: 14 residues. V was trimmed by 4 bases and J by 0 bases, leaving 13 bases between them. The CDR3 region has the DNA TGCAGCGTTGCCCCCGGGGCTAGCTCCTACGAGCAGTACTTC. Its translation: CSVAPGASSYEQYF.

J is TRBJ2-3 and V is TRBV6-5, with D perhaps TRBD2 (6 bases). The CDR3 is made up of 14 amino acids. V was clipped by 2 bases and J by 6 bases, with 12 bases between them. Germline V gene data show CDR1 as MNHEY and CDR2 as SVGAGI. CDR3 loop: CASSYLVGSDTQYF. In DNA form, the CDR3 reads TGTGCCAGCAGTTACCTAGTCGGGAGCGATACGCAGTATTTT.

This clonotype has at least ten counts. The V call is TRBV7-9, the J call TRBJ2-5; tentative D call: TRBD1 (6 bases). CDR1 is SEHNR and CDR2 is FQNEAQ in the germline V gene (reference sequence). The CDR3 totals 14 residues. V lost 1 base and J 5 bases, leaving 11 bases between the germline ends. Here the CDR3 reads CASSLVQGLETQYF. The DNA for the CDR3 is TGTGCCAGCAGCTTAGTACAGGGTCTGGAGACCCAGTACTTC.

V is TRBV20-1 and J is TRBJ2-5; D is uncertain. Germline CDR1 reads DFQATT; CDR2 reads SNEGSKA (reference sequence). V lost 6 bases to trimming and J lost 4 bases, with 12 bases between them. The CDR3 has 12 residues. CDR3 loop: CSAKSSRETQYF. The CDR3 DNA sequence: TGCAGTGCGAAAAGCTCCCGAGAGACCCAGTACTTC.

This chain connects TRBV9 to TRBJ1-2, with 7 bases lining up with TRBD1. J gave up 0 bases and V 4 bases, and 15 bases lay outside the gene matches. The germline CDR1 and CDR2 sequences are SGDLS and YYNGEE. The CDR3 length is 18 residues. In nucleotides, the CDR3 is TGTGCCAGCAGCTTAGGGACAGAGACACGAGCATCTAACTATGGCTACACCTTC. Translated: CASSLGTETRASNYGYTF.

The chain uses TRBV18 and TRBJ2-3, with D tentatively TRBD1 (7 bases). CDR3 length: 16 amino acids. V lost 6 bases, J lost 4 bases, and 20 bases lay in between. From germline, CDR1 is KGHSH and CDR2 LQKENI. CDR3 in DNA: TGTGCCAGCTCGCAAAGACAGGGAGGTGGAGCAGATACGCAGTATTTT. Translated: CASSQRQGGGADTQYF.

The chain couples TRBV5-1 to TRBJ2-1; 7 positions agree with TRBD2. V was pared by 0 bases and J by 2 bases, with 8 bases of the junction left unmatched. Germline assignment: CDR1 SGHRS and CDR2 YFSETQ. The length of the CDR3 is 17 residues. The CDR3 nucleotides are TGCGCCAGCAGCTTGGAAGGTAGCGGGCTGACCTACAATGAGCAGTTCTTC. Its translation is CASSLEGSGLTYNEQFF.

The chain is built from TRBV6-6 and TRBJ2-5, with 13 bases matching TRBD2. The CDR3 contains 17 residues. The ends lost 7 bases at V and 2 bases at J; junction bases unmatched: 10. In germline, CDR1 is MNHNY, CDR2 SVGAGI (reference sequence). CDR3 nucleotide sequence: TGTGCCAGCAAAATGACTAGCGGGGGGCCCCAGCAAGAGACCCAGTACTTC. Translated: CASKMTSGGPQQETQYF.

V is TRBV12-3 or TRBV12-4 and J is TRBJ2-3; maybe TRBD2 (5 bases). The length of the CDR3 is 16 residues. V lost 5 bases, J lost 1 base, and 16 bases lay in between. The DNA for the CDR3 is TGTGCCAGCAGTAACGTTGGAGGTGGGGGCACAGATACGCAGTATTTT. It is translated as CASSNVGGGGTDTQYF.

J is TRBJ2-1 and V is TRBV9; D is possibly TRBD2 (6 bases). Germline lookup yields CDR1 SGDLS and CDR2 YYNGEE. The length of the CDR3 is 13 residues. The V end lost 0 bases, the J end lost 6 bases, and 7 bases lay between the germline ends. CDR3 amino acids: CASSVGSGNEQFF. DNA for the CDR3: TGTGCCAGCAGCGTAGGTAGCGGCAATGAGCAGTTCTTC.

This clonotype was observed once. The rearrangement joins TRBV20-1 to TRBJ1-4, with a tentative D call TRBD1 (5 bases). This CDR3 has 15 residues. CDR1 and CDR2 from the germline V gene are DFQATT and SNEGSKA (reference sequence). The germline V and J ends were trimmed by 8 bases and 2 bases, with 18 bases remaining between them. The CDR3 is CSTRGAGRTNEKLFF. The CDR3 DNA is TGCAGTACACGAGGGGCAGGGCGTACTAATGAAAAACTGTTTTTT.